A single sample is the source of the 13 T cell receptor beta chains below, sequenced in a study of beta chain features in type 1 diabetes. Expressed TCRB transcripts were sequenced because the entire RNA isolate underwent reverse transcription. TCRdb's copy holds only in-frame clones and misses some; the assay was immunoSEQ multiplex PCR. The sample contains about 140,000 clones, 8% to 13% of which appear only once. Input material: naive CD4+ T cells from blood. The receptors shown here come from a man aged 18 to 30 in good health.

This clone occurred a few times. The chain has TRBV11-2 and TRBJ1-6; D unresolved. Germline loops: CDR1 SGHAT, CDR2 FQNNGV. Trimming removed 2 bases at V and 9 bases at J, with 11 bases between. The CDR3 runs to 14 residues. The CDR3: CASSLPAEGSPLHF. In DNA, the CDR3 is TGTGCCAGCAGCTTACCGGCAGAGGGTTCACCCCTCCACTTT.

A few counts support this clone. V is TRBV7-2 and J is TRBJ1-1; D gene unclear. This CDR3 contains 13 residues. The germline CDR1 and CDR2 sequences are SGHTA and FQGNSA. The germline V and J ends were trimmed by 0 bases and 5 bases, with 7 bases remaining between them. This chain's CDR3 is CASSLARVTEAFF. CDR3 nucleotide sequence: TGTGCCAGCAGCTTAGCGCGGGTGACTGAAGCTTTCTTT.

The table lists this clone with many counts. This chain connects TRBV7-9 to TRBJ2-7, with 9 bases identical to TRBD1. The V segment lost 5 bases and the J segment 5 bases; nucleotides outside the gene matches: 4. Germline V gene data show CDR1 as SEHNR and CDR2 as FQNEAQ (reference sequence). The CDR3 runs 13 residues. The CDR3 DNA sequence: TGTGCCAGCAGCGCCCGGACAGGGGACGAGCAGTACTTC. Translating gives CASSARTGDEQYF.

The chain has TRBV4-3 and TRBJ2-3; D is possibly TRBD2 (5 bases). The CDR3 sequence is 15 residues long. With 0 bases removed from V and 10 bases from J, the gap between germline ends came to 17 bases. Germline loops: CDR1 LGHNA, CDR2 YSLEER. As DNA, the CDR3 is TGCGCCAGCAGCCAAGATTTGGTCAGCAGCGGATCGCAGTATTTT. Its protein product is CASSQDLVSSGSQYF.

In this sample, this clone turned up a few times. The DNA of the CDR3 is TGTGCCAGCAGGAAAACAGGCGGTCTCTATGGCTACACCTTC. Protein: CASRKTGGLYGYTF. The V call is TRBV9, the J call TRBJ1-2; a weak D match, TRBD1 (5 bases). The CDR3 consists of 14 residues. The germline V gene encodes CDR1 SGDLS and CDR2 YYNGEE. V was pared by 5 bases and J by 4 bases, with 15 bases between.

The chain carries TRBV11-2 and TRBJ2-5, with TRBD1 matching 9 bases. The germline CDR1 and CDR2 sequences are SGHAT and FQNNGV. The CDR3 contains 13 residues. V was clipped by 7 bases and J by 4 bases; unmatched bases: 4. CDR3 nucleotides: TGTGCCAGCACCGTGGACAGGGGAGAGACCCAGTACTTC. The encoded protein is CASTVDRGETQYF.

This clone was found a few times. The chain carries TRBV4-3 and TRBJ2-1, with D uncertain. This CDR3 spans 16 amino acids. Germline CDR1 LGHNA, CDR2 YSLEER. V was pared by 4 bases and J by 3 bases, with 16 bases between. The CDR3 coding sequence is TGCGCCAGCAGCCGAGATTCGGGTAGAAGCTACAATGAGCAGTTCTTC. Amino acids: CASSRDSGRSYNEQFF.

This clone has a handful of counts. The J gene is TRBJ2-5, the V gene TRBV28; 7 bases fit TRBD2. Germline CDR1 MDHEN, CDR2 SYDVKM. V trimming: 4 bases; J trimming: 2 bases; junction bases outside the gene matches: 7. The CDR3 contains 15 residues. The CDR3 sequence: CASSYSGRGQETQYF. The CDR3, as DNA: TGTGCCAGCAGTTACTCGGGGAGGGGACAAGAGACCCAGTACTTC.

This clone was detected a few times. The chain uses TRBV5-1 and TRBJ2-2; perhaps TRBD1 as D (5 bases). The CDR3 contains 14 residues. CDR1 is SGHRS, CDR2 YFSETQ, per germline. V lost 2 bases and J lost 1, with 6 bases in between. CDR3 nucleotides: TGCGCCAGCAGCTTCGGACAGAACACCGGGGAGCTGTTTTTT. It codes for CASSFGQNTGELFF. Full variable domain (missing parts from reference TRBV5-1 and TRBJ2-2): KAGVTQTPRYLIKTRGQQVTLSCSPISGHRSVSWYQQTPGQGLQFLFEYFSETQRNKGNFPGRFSGRQFSNSRSEMNVSTLELGDSALYLCASSFGQNTGELFFGEGSRLTVL.

This rearrangement joins TRBV7-9 to TRBJ2-2; perhaps TRBD2 as D (6 bases). The CDR3 extends over 18 amino acids. From germline, CDR1 is SEHNR and CDR2 FQNEAQ (reference sequence). Between the trimmed V and J ends, which lost 3 bases and 5 bases, there was a span of 22 bases. The CDR3, as DNA: TGTGCCAGCAGCTTTGGCGCTGGCGGGGCTAGATGGACCGGGGAGCTGTTTTTT. It specifies CASSFGAGGARWTGELFF.

This sequence joins TRBV30 and TRBJ2-1; D not resolved. The germline V gene encodes CDR1 GTSNPN and CDR2 SVGIG (reference sequence). Trimming took 3 bases from V and 8 from J, leaving 8 bases between them. CDR3 length: 11 amino acids. The CDR3 DNA reads as TGTGCCTGGAGCGGCGGCTATGAGCAGTTCTTC. Amino acid sequence: CAWSGGYEQFF.

The chain uses TRBV7-2 and TRBJ1-5, with D hard to call. The V gene lost 7 bases and the J gene lost 0 bases, with 10 bases spanning the gap. Germline lookup yields CDR1 SGHTA and CDR2 FQGNSA. The CDR3 is 14 amino acids. The CDR3: CASTDSTSNQPQHF. DNA for the CDR3: TGTGCCAGCACCGACTCCACTAGCAATCAGCCCCAGCATTTT.

The chain combines TRBV5-4 with TRBJ1-1; D possibly corresponds to TRBD1 (6 bases). CDR3 size: 15 residues. Germline CDR1 is SGHNT and CDR2 is YYREEE (reference sequence). The V and J ends lost 0 bases and 6 bases respectively, with 15 bases between them. CDR3 sequence: CASSLDRDGIPEAFF. The CDR3 nucleotides read TGTGCCAGCAGCTTGGACAGGGACGGAATCCCTGAAGCTTTCTTT.